This TCR beta chain was sequenced during a study of blood T cell repertoires in COVID-19. For the study at large: COVID-19 samples collected from the United States, Italy and Spain covered acute and convalescent phases.

Each participant's cohort was designated according to participant-reported clinical history. This clone was counted a few times. CDR1 and CDR2 from the germline V gene are SGHRS and YFSETQ. CDR3 length equals 13 residues. V dropped 4 bases and J dropped 6; count of bases not matched to a gene: 5. Authors' data handling: Amplification from reference gene primers served as the basis for estimated nucleated cell counts. Here immunoSEQ multiplex PCR was the method, and the copy in TCRdb shows in-frame clones only, minus some. Clone size and V and J calls were adopted from that table, with D and trimming inferred from the DNA. The sample has 350,000 to 450,000 clones; around 91% are singletons.

This chain links TRBV5-1 with TRBJ1-1, with TRBD1 matching over 8 bases. Sequencing was done on a sample of PBMCs or T cells enriched from blood (not recorded which). The sequence was collected from a man under 40 who had recovered from COVID-19. The DNA for the CDR3 is TGCGCCAGCAGCAAGGGACAGGACCCTGAAGCTTTCTTT. It yields the protein CASSKGQDPEAFF.